These T cell receptor beta chains were read from a single sample in a study of beta chain features in type 1 diabetes. Method: immunoSEQ multiplex PCR; TCRdb's copy keeps in-frame clones and lacks some. The data show 40,000 to 55,000 clones, roughly 47% seen once. Sequenced sample: stem cell memory CD4+ T cells from blood. The source is a man aged 30-40 years with type 1 diabetes. The CDR3 runs from the conserved cysteine through the conserved F or W. The listing skips clone size in some rows; elsewhere it reads once, few, many or a size class.

size: few
V: TRBV28
J: -
CDR3: CASSLAGGIYEQYF

size: -
V: TRBV18
J: TRBJ1-2
CDR3: CASSLGQGGYTF

size: -
V: TRBV2
J: TRBJ2-7
CDR3: CASSFLRNRAAYEQYF

size: -
V: TRBV6-5
J: TRBJ1-2
CDR3: CASRSSGRYGYTF

size: -
V: TRBV11-2
J: TRBJ2-7
CDR3: CASSLDQGTSSYEQYF

size: -
V: TRBV28
J: TRBJ1-2
CDR3: CASIDSYGYTF

size: -
V: TRBV6-5
J: TRBJ2-7
CDR3: CASTSSGTSYEQYF

size: -
V: TRBV9
J: TRBJ2-1
CDR3: CASSVGLVTYNEQFF

size: -
V: TRBV11-2
J: TRBJ2-1
CDR3: CASSRDEQFF

size: -
V: TRBV11-2
J: TRBJ2-3
CDR3: CASSRGGGDTQYF

size: -
V: TRBV5-1
J: TRBJ2-1
CDR3: CASSLGGLYNEQFF

size: -
V: TRBV6-5
J: TRBJ2-7
CDR3: CASRLRQGPFYEQYF

size: -
V: TRBV6-6
J: TRBJ2-5
CDR3: CASSSGSPWETQYF

size: few
V: TRBV18
J: TRBJ1-2
CDR3: CASSPVRDLANYGYTF

size: few
V: TRBV4-3
J: TRBJ2-3
CDR3: CASSPGVLVSQTQYF

size: -
V: TRBV10-3
J: TRBJ2-3
CDR3: CAISDDQGTTDTQYF

size: -
V: TRBV7-6
J: TRBJ2-3
CDR3: CASSISGSNTDTQYF

size: -
V: TRBV7-8
J: TRBJ2-7
CDR3: CASSFGKTYEQYF

size: -
V: TRBV7-2
J: TRBJ2-7
CDR3: CASSRTGGGGEQYF

size: -
V: TRBV29-1
J: TRBJ2-2
CDR3: CSVDDSGSGELFF

size: -
V: TRBV9
J: TRBJ2-1
CDR3: CASSGGPRDEQFF

size: -
V: TRBV9
J: TRBJ2-1
CDR3: CASSVDQGTYNEQFF

size: -
V: TRBV9
J: TRBJ2-3
CDR3: CASSGPPGYTQYF

size: -
V: TRBV18
J: TRBJ2-7
CDR3: CASSLLAGQISYEQYF

size: -
V: TRBV7-8
J: TRBJ2-5
CDR3: CASSESWVAGGGETQYF

size: few
V: TRBV5-4
J: TRBJ1-1
CDR3: CASSLDLRSNTEAFF

size: -
V: TRBV5-1
J: TRBJ1-4
CDR3: CASKGTVNEKLFF

size: few
V: TRBV5-1
J: TRBJ2-7
CDR3: CASSPRTGTGYEQYF

size: -
V: TRBV7-9
J: TRBJ1-4
CDR3: CASSLGTGINEKLFF

size: -
V: TRBV11-1
J: TRBJ2-7
CDR3: CASSLGPTTYEQYF

size: -
V: TRBV15
J: TRBJ1-4
CDR3: CATSRDRLTANEKLFF

size: few
V: TRBV29-1
J: TRBJ2-7
CDR3: CSVGGQASSYEQYF

size: -
V: TRBV7-2
J: TRBJ2-7
CDR3: CASSPRGYSSYEQYF

size: -
V: TRBV6-1
J: TRBJ2-7
CDR3: CASSEPGGYEQYF

size: -
V: TRBV11-1
J: TRBJ2-7
CDR3: CASSSVTVYYEQYF

size: -
V: TRBV29-1
J: TRBJ2-7
CDR3: CSVGGGGVSYEQYF

size: -
V: TRBV5-1
J: TRBJ1-4
CDR3: CASSIQGWGEKLFF

size: few
V: TRBV28
J: TRBJ2-3
CDR3: CASSFRLAGGPHQYF

size: -
V: TRBV7-3
J: TRBJ2-1
CDR3: CASSLLGGRDNEQFF

size: -
V: TRBV5-6
J: TRBJ1-5
CDR3: CASSLGGYQPQHF

size: -
V: TRBV6-1
J: TRBJ1-1
CDR3: CASSESAGGGKAFF

size: -
V: TRBV6-1
J: TRBJ2-7
CDR3: CASRRTGTGGDEQYF

size: -
V: TRBV6-1
J: TRBJ2-7
CDR3: CASSLTRSYEQYF

size: -
V: TRBV11-1
J: TRBJ1-1
CDR3: CASSAQGKNTEAFF

size: -
V: TRBV18
J: TRBJ1-6
CDR3: CASSTVPGFRSPLHF

size: few
V: TRBV13
J: TRBJ2-7
CDR3: CASSSVIAGGGEQYF

size: few
V: TRBV18
J: TRBJ2-3
CDR3: CASSPPTGADTQYF

size: -
V: TRBV9
J: TRBJ2-7
CDR3: CASSVVGTSYEQYF

size: -
V: TRBV15
J: TRBJ1-5
CDR3: CATSSSPGTKNQPQHF

size: -
V: TRBV27
J: TRBJ2-4
CDR3: CASSPHPKHSGIPPERNIQYF

size: -
V: TRBV6-6
J: TRBJ2-7
CDR3: CASSKPEREQYF

size: -
V: TRBV28
J: TRBJ1-2
CDR3: CASSRTANRDRGYGYTF

size: -
V: TRBV6-1
J: TRBJ2-7
CDR3: CASSALSYEQYF

size: few
V: TRBV2
J: TRBJ2-3
CDR3: CASSETLLGPQYF

size: -
V: TRBV6-5
J: TRBJ2-7
CDR3: CASSIGTNSYEQYF

size: -
V: TRBV10-3
J: TRBJ1-1
CDR3: CAISESGEVNTEAFF